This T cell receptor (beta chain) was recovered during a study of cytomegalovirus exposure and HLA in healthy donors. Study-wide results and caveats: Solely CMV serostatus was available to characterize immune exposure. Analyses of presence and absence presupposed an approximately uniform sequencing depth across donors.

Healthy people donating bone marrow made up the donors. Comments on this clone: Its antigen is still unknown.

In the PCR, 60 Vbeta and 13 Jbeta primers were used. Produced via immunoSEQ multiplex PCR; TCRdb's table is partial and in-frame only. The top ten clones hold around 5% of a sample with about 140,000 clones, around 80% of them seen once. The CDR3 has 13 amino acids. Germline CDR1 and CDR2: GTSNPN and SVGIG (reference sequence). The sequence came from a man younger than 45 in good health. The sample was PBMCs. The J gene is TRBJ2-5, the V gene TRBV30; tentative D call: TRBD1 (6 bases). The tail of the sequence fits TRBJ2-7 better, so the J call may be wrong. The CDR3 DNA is TGTGCCCGATCAGGGGCAGGGGCCTACGAGCAGTACTTC. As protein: CARSGAGAYEQYF.